Shown below are 20 T cell receptor beta chains from a single sample sequenced in a study of blood T cells in healthy people across ages. For the second PCR, which ran for about 7 to 11 cycles, a sample-barcoded 5' primer and a J-beta primer mix were used. MiXCR, applied by TCRdb to the 5' RACE reads, yields one record per CDR3 protein. Here the sample spans roughly 800,000 distinct CDR3 sequences, 53% being singletons. The sample taken for sequencing was blood. Every receptor here comes from a man older than 75 in good health.

The chain is built from TRBV7-2 and TRBJ2-1, with 10 bases aligning to TRBD2. The J segment lost 3 bases and the V segment lost 5 bases, leaving 7 bases of the junction unmatched. The CDR3 extends over 16 amino acids. Germline V CDR1 and CDR2: SGHTA, FQGNSA. This chain's CDR3 is CASSARLAGFYNEQFF. The DNA for the CDR3 is TGTGCCAGCAGCGCGAGACTAGCGGGCTTCTACAATGAGCAGTTCTTC.

The chain couples TRBV27 to TRBJ1-2; D might be TRBD1 (5 bases). Germline V gene data show CDR1 as MNHEY and CDR2 as SMNVEV (reference sequence). Trimming took 6 bases from V and 4 from J, leaving 12 bases between them. This CDR3 has 13 residues. CDR3 sequence reads: CASRRDGVYGYTF. For the CDR3, the DNA is TGTGCCAGCAGACGGGACGGAGTCTATGGCTACACCTTC.

The rearrangement links TRBV12-3 or TRBV12-4 to TRBJ2-2, with a possible D match to TRBD2 (6 bases). The CDR3 spans 14 residues. Between the trimmed V and J ends, which lost 6 bases and 7 bases, there was a span of 15 bases. The CDR3 nucleotides read TGTGCCAGCAGCCTTTCTGGGGGGAACGGGGAGCTGTTTTTT. Its translation: CASSLSGGNGELFF.

A remark on this clonotype: Its ends do not fully match the called genes, so a read error is possible. The rearrangement uses TRBV28 and TRBJ2-7; TRBD1 is a possible D gene (7 bases). Germline CDR1 and CDR2: MDHEN and SYDVKM. The CDR3 contains 14 residues. CDR3 residues: CASSSGQDYYEQYF. CDR3 nucleotide sequence: TGTGCTAGCAGTTCAGGACAGGACTACTACGAGCAGTACTTC.

The rearrangement joins TRBV3-1 to TRBJ2-3; D is perhaps TRBD2 (5 bases). The V end lost 3 bases, the J end lost 3 bases, and 13 bases lay between the germline ends. This CDR3 region has 15 residues. The germline CDR1 and CDR2 sequences are LGHDT and YNNKEL (reference sequence). CDR3 in amino acids: CASSQTNLWTDTQYF. The CDR3 DNA follows: TGTGCCAGCAGCCAGACTAACCTATGGACAGATACGCAGTATTTT.

The chain has TRBV5-1 and TRBJ2-7, with D perhaps TRBD1 or TRBD2 (6 bases each). Per germline, CDR1 SGHRS and CDR2 YFSETQ. CDR3 length: 13 amino acids. The V end lost 7 bases, the J end lost 2 bases, and 13 bases lay between the germline ends. The CDR3 loop is CASSGAPPYEQYF. In nucleotides, the CDR3 is TGCGCCAGCTCGGGGGCCCCCCCCTACGAGCAGTACTTC.

This clonotype was detected many times. This chain joins TRBV25-1 and TRBJ2-7; tentatively, D is TRBD1 (6 bases). Trimming removed 5 bases from V and 3 bases from J, with 11 bases in between. CDR3 length: 13 residues. Germline CDR1 reads MGHDK; CDR2 reads SYGVNS. CDR3 bases: TGTGCCAGCAGTCTACAGGGTCACTACGAGCAGTACTTC. This codes for CASSLQGHYEQYF.

The genes are TRBV6-1 and TRBJ2-7; D is uncertain. The length of the CDR3 is 14 residues. V lost 0 bases and J 4 bases, leaving 10 bases between the germline ends. CDR1 MNHNS and CDR2 SASEGT come from the germline V gene. CDR3 nucleotide sequence: TGTGCCAGCAGTGAAGCGCTAGGACGGTACGAGCAGTACTTC. This translates into CASSEALGRYEQYF.

The chain has TRBV29-1 and TRBJ1-1, with 9 bases lining up with TRBD1. The CDR3 spans 15 residues. Per the germline V gene, CDR1 is SQVTM and CDR2 is ANQGSEA. Unmatched junction bases numbered 14, after V lost 6 bases and J lost 6 bases. The CDR3 reads CSVAPGQGFSSEAFF. The CDR3 coding sequence is TGCAGCGTAGCACCGGGACAGGGCTTTTCTTCTGAAGCTTTCTTT.

The J gene is TRBJ2-5, the V gene TRBV3-1; D not certain. The J call may be wrong; the DNA end is better matched by TRBJ2-7. The CDR3 runs to 12 residues. CDR1 is LGHDT and CDR2 is YNNKEL in the germline V gene (reference sequence). The CDR3 loop is CASSPTNHEQYF. CDR3 nucleotide sequence: TGTGCCAGCAGCCCTACGAACCACGAGCAGTACTTC.

V and J are TRBV2 and TRBJ1-1; weak D call: TRBD1 (6 bases). Trimming took 6 bases from V and 1 from J, leaving 9 bases between them. The CDR3 has 13 residues. Germline assignment: CDR1 SNHLY and CDR2 FYNNEI. This CDR3 is CASRLTGNTEAFF. Here the CDR3 DNA reads TGTGCCAGCAGGTTGACAGGGAACACTGAAGCTTTCTTT.

This clonotype was detected a few times. The chain joins TRBV7-2 to TRBJ2-1, with TRBD1 as a possible D gene (6 bases). Germline V gives CDR1 SGHTA, CDR2 FQGNSA. The length of the CDR3 is 12 residues. V lost 2 bases and J 11 bases, leaving 10 bases between the germline ends. DNA for the CDR3: TGTGCCAGCAGCTTACCAGGGGAGCAGCAGTTCTTC. It specifies CASSLPGEQQFF. The full variable domain, rest sourced from reference TRBV7-2 and TRBJ2-1, is GAGVSQSPSNKVTEKGKDVELRCDPISGHTALYWYRQSLGQGLEFLIYFQGNSAPDKSGLPSDRFSAERTGGSVSTLTIQRTQQEDSAVYLCASSLPGEQQFFGPGTRLTVL.

Comment on this clonotype: A junction boundary mismatches the germline segment, possibly from a read error. The chain carries TRBV29-1 and TRBJ2-7, with D possibly TRBD2 on 6 matching bases. CDR1 and CDR2 from the germline V gene are SQVTM and ANQGSEA. This CDR3 is 13 amino acids long. The CDR3 nucleotides are TGCAGCGTCGACGGAGGGTCTTCCTACGGGCAGTACTTC. This translates into CSVDGGSSYGQYF.

V is TRBV28 and J is TRBJ2-1; 11 nucleotides agree with TRBD2. V dropped 4 bases and J dropped 9; count of bases not matched to a gene: 11. The CDR3 totals 16 residues. Germline loops: CDR1 MDHEN, CDR2 SYDVKM. The DNA of the CDR3 is TGTGCCAGCAGTTCGGCCGGGACTAGCGGTTTAGGTGAGCAGTTCTTC. It translates to CASSSAGTSGLGEQFF.

Only a few counts were recorded for this clonotype. The chain couples TRBV11-2 to TRBJ2-5, with TRBD1 as a possible D gene (6 bases). The CDR3 contains 15 residues. CDR1 and CDR2 from the germline V gene are SGHAT and FQNNGV. Trimming stripped 1 base from V and 5 bases from J, with 14 bases between. CDR3 loop: CASSLVAGAGETQYF. The CDR3 coding sequence is TGTGCCAGCAGCTTAGTCGCAGGGGCTGGGGAGACCCAGTACTTC.

The J gene is TRBJ2-7, the V gene TRBV15; the D gene is possibly TRBD1 (6 bases). The V and J ends lost 6 bases and 0 bases respectively, with 9 bases between them. Per germline, CDR1 LNHNV and CDR2 YYDKDF (reference sequence). CDR3 length: 13 residues. This CDR3 is CATRKTGSYEQYF. CDR3 bases: TGTGCCACCAGGAAGACAGGCTCCTACGAGCAGTACTTC.

The V call is TRBV18, the J call TRBJ2-5, with D possibly matching TRBD2 (6 bases). CDR3 length: 14 residues. Germline loops: CDR1 KGHSH, CDR2 LQKENI. The V end lost 3 bases, the J end lost 11 bases, and 19 bases lay between the germline ends. The CDR3: CASSPHGGVGEQYF. CDR3 nucleotides: TGTGCCAGCTCACCCCATGGCGGGGTGGGGGAGCAGTACTTC.

The V gene is TRBV20-1, the J gene TRBJ2-1; 10 bases agree with TRBD2. Germline CDR1 is DFQATT and CDR2 is SNEGSKA (reference sequence). With V trimmed by 5 bases and J by 5 bases, 9 bases remained unmatched. This CDR3 has 15 amino acids. CDR3 residues: CSADPRTSGNNEQFF. Here the CDR3 DNA reads TGCAGTGCTGATCCCCGGACTAGCGGAAACAATGAGCAGTTCTTC.

The chain carries TRBV7-8 and TRBJ2-3, with 9 bases matching TRBD1. V dropped 2 bases and J dropped 14; count of bases not matched to a gene: 20. Germline V gene data show CDR1 as SGHVS and CDR2 as FQNEAQ. CDR3 length: 17 amino acids. The CDR3 DNA sequence: TGTGCCAGCAGCTTAAATCGGGGGGACAGGGCAAACAGATACGCGTATTTT. This translates into CASSLNRGDRANRYAYF. Combining the CDR3 with reference TRBV7-8 and TRBJ2-3 gives the whole variable domain GAGVSQSPRYKVAKRGQDVALRCDPISGHVSLFWYQQALGQGPEFLTYFQNEAQLDKSGLPSDRFFAERPEGSVSTLKIQRTQQEDSAVYLCASSLNRGDRANRYAYFGPGTRLTVL.

The CDR3 is CASSVEQGSGANVLTF. In nucleotides, the CDR3 is TGTGCCAGCAGTGTTGAACAGGGTTCTGGGGCCAACGTCCTGACTTTC. V gene TRBV2 combines with J gene TRBJ2-6; tentatively, D is TRBD1 (6 bases). CDR1 is SNHLY, CDR2 FYNNEI, per germline. Trimming removed 4 bases at V and 1 base at J, with 11 bases between. The CDR3 consists of 16 residues.